The 22 T cell receptor beta chains below all came from one sample that was sequenced in a study of control samples from healthy donors and cancer patients. Sequencing was performed with immunoSEQ multiplex PCR; in TCRdb, only in-frame clones are kept and a portion is missing. The sample contains tens of thousands of clones, under 95% of which appear only once. The sequenced material came from PBMCs. These receptors were collected from a middle-aged man with colorectal cancer.

The genes are TRBV19 and TRBJ1-1; a weak D match, TRBD1 (5 bases). V lost 5 bases to trimming and J lost 6 bases, with 25 bases between them. Germline V gives CDR1 LNHDA, CDR2 SQIVND (reference sequence). This CDR3 has 17 residues. CDR3 nucleotides: TGTGCCAGTAGTCCCCCGGAAGGGACCAACATCGGTCCTGAAGCTTTCTTT. Translated, it gives CASSPPEGTNIGPEAFF.

As regards this clone: This same CDR3 is encoded by further DNA sequences in the sample. V and J are TRBV6-1 and TRBJ2-2; perhaps TRBD1 as D (6 bases). Trimming removed 2 bases at V and 0 bases at J, with 31 bases between. CDR3 length equals 23 residues. Germline lookup yields CDR1 MNHNS and CDR2 SASEGT. This chain's CDR3 is CASSERPPKGVAVHYTNTGELFF. The CDR3 DNA is TGTGCCAGCAGTGAAAGGCCTCCGAAGGGGGTTGCAGTACATTATACGAACACCGGGGAGCTGTTTTTT.

This clone was recorded only once. The chain recombines TRBV2 with TRBJ1-2; D unclear. The CDR3 consists of 12 residues. Germline V gives CDR1 SNHLY, CDR2 FYNNEI. Deletions cut 6 bases from V and 2 bases from J, with 7 bases between. The CDR3 sequence is CASRQGNYGYTF. As DNA, the CDR3 is TGTGCCAGCAGGCAAGGCAACTATGGCTACACCTTC.

The rearrangement links TRBV7-3 to TRBJ1-6, with D perhaps TRBD1 (5 bases). This CDR3 has 15 residues. V shed 2 bases and J shed 6 bases, with 11 bases lying between them. Germline CDR1 SGHTA, CDR2 FQGTGA. DNA of the CDR3: TGTGCCAGCAGCTTAGGGCAGGGTCGTAATTCACCCCTCCACTTT. Amino acids: CASSLGQGRNSPLHF.

This clone showed up just once. J is TRBJ1-2 and V is TRBV15; 8 bases are a match to TRBD1. V lost 3 bases, J lost 4 bases, and 4 bases stayed unmatched. CDR1 is LNHNV and CDR2 is YYDKDF in the germline V gene (reference sequence). The CDR3 extends over 14 amino acids. CDR3 nucleotide sequence: TGTGCCACCAGCAGGGACAGGGTGGCCTATGGCTACACCTTC. Translation: CATSRDRVAYGYTF.

The genes are TRBV10-2 and TRBJ2-6; TRBD1 matches at 7 bases. The CDR3 has 21 residues. J gave up 0 bases and V 6 bases, and 20 bases lay outside the gene matches. Germline assignment: CDR1 WSHSY and CDR2 SAAADI. CDR3 sequence reads: CASSPHRLDRDRASGANVLTF. The DNA for the CDR3 is TGCGCCAGCAGCCCTCACCGACTCGACCGGGACAGAGCCTCTGGGGCCAACGTCCTGACTTTC.

The J gene is TRBJ2-7, the V gene TRBV5-1, with a possible D match to TRBD1 (5 bases). In germline, CDR1 is SGHRS, CDR2 YFSETQ. The V gene lost 2 bases and the J gene lost 2 bases, with 17 bases spanning the gap. The CDR3 runs 16 residues. The DNA of the CDR3 is TGCGCCAGCAGCTTTGACAGAGGCCTATCCGCCTACGAGCAGTACTTC. The encoded protein is CASSFDRGLSAYEQYF.

V is TRBV14 and J is TRBJ2-2; D is undetermined. V was shortened by 4 bases and J by 2 bases, with 5 bases between the two germline ends. The germline V gene encodes CDR1 SGHDN and CDR2 FVKESK. The CDR3 sequence is 13 residues long. CDR3 amino acids: CASSLHNTGELFF. In DNA form, the CDR3 reads TGTGCCAGCAGCCTACATAACACCGGGGAGCTGTTTTTT.

J is TRBJ1-5 and V is TRBV4-1; no clear D. Germline V gives CDR1 MGHRA, CDR2 YSYEKL. The V end lost 4 bases, the J end lost 5 bases, and 18 bases lay between the germline ends. The CDR3 runs 16 residues. As DNA, the CDR3 is TGCGCCAGCAGCCGTTCGGTCGGGCCTCCAGATCAGCCCCAGCATTTT. Translating gives CASSRSVGPPDQPQHF.

The chain combines TRBV7-2 with TRBJ2-5, with 7 positions matching TRBD1. The germline gives CDR1 SGHTA, CDR2 FQGNSA. Trimming cost V 6 bases and J 2 bases; bases outside gene matches: 9. The CDR3 contains 15 residues. The CDR3 protein is CASRPQTGIQETQYF. The CDR3 DNA reads TGTGCCAGCAGACCCCAGACAGGGATACAAGAGACCCAGTACTTC.

V usage is TRBV7-2 and J usage is TRBJ2-7; 7 bases are a match to TRBD1. The V gene's germline CDR1 is SGHTA and CDR2 FQGNSA. This CDR3 region has 15 residues. V trimming: 5 bases; J trimming: 2 bases; junction bases outside the gene matches: 9. CDR3 sequence (DNA): TGTGCCAGCAGCCGGACCGGGACAGCTACCTACGAGCAGTACTTC. This sequence encodes CASSRTGTATYEQYF.

Notes on this clone: Within the sample, other DNA sequences also encode this same CDR3. The chain is built from TRBV16 and TRBJ2-5, with 8 positions matching TRBD2. Germline trimming cut 3 bases from V and 5 bases from J; bases unmatched to any gene: 11. The CDR3 length is 16 residues. Germline lookup yields CDR1 KGHSY and CDR2 FQNENV. Here the CDR3 DNA reads TGTGCCAGCAGCCAGTCTGGGGCGGGAGGAACGGAGACCCAGTACTTC. It translates to CASSQSGAGGTETQYF.

This rearrangement joins TRBV19 to TRBJ2-7; 8 nucleotides align to TRBD1. The length of the CDR3 is 15 residues. J lost 2 bases, V lost 3 bases, and 6 bases had no gene match. The V gene's germline CDR1 is LNHDA and CDR2 SQIVND (reference sequence). For the CDR3, the DNA is TGTGCCAGTAGTATCGGCACAGGGGGTGCCTACGAGCAGTACTTC. This translates into CASSIGTGGAYEQYF.

The chain recombines TRBV2 with TRBJ1-5, with D hard to call. From germline, CDR1 is SNHLY and CDR2 FYNNEI. There are 13 residues in the CDR3. Trimming removed 4 bases at V and 3 bases at J, with 7 bases between. The CDR3 DNA is TGTGCCAGCAGTGGATCTCTCAATCAGCCCCAGCATTTT. This encodes CASSGSLNQPQHF. The whole variable domain, remainder taken from reference TRBV2 and TRBJ1-5, is EPEVTQTPSHQVTQMGQEVILRCVPISNHLYFYWYRQILGQKVEFLVSFYNNEISEKSEIFDDQFSVERPDGSNFTLKIRSTKLEDSAMYFCASSGSLNQPQHFGDGTRLSIL.

This chain joins TRBV3-1 (or the pseudogene TRBV3-2) and TRBJ2-7, with D uncertain. Germline values: CDR1 LGHDT, CDR2 YNNKEL (reference sequence). V lost 1 base, J lost 6 bases, and 16 bases lay in between. CDR3 length: 15 residues. The CDR3 protein is CASSQGQFLEVEQYF. The CDR3 coding sequence is TGTGCCAGCAGCCAAGGGCAGTTCCTCGAGGTCGAGCAGTACTTC.

V gene TRBV7-6 combines with J gene TRBJ1-1; 9 bases are a match to TRBD1. CDR1 and CDR2 from the germline V gene are SGHVS and FNYEAQ. CDR3 length: 13 amino acids. With 5 bases clipped from V and 4 bases from J, the junction kept 2 bases outside the gene matches. The CDR3 is CASSQDRGTEAFF. In nucleotides, the CDR3 is TGTGCCAGCAGCCAGGACAGGGGCACTGAAGCTTTCTTT.

Written as DNA, the CDR3 is TGTGCCAGCAATCCGAAACCCAGCTATGGCTACACCTTC. This sequence encodes CASNPKPSYGYTF. J is TRBJ1-2 and V is TRBV2; no clear D gene. The germline V gene has CDR1 SNHLY and CDR2 FYNNEI. Trimming took 7 bases from V and 4 from J, leaving 13 bases between them. The CDR3 is 13 residues long.

This chain joins TRBV3-1 (or the pseudogene TRBV3-2) and TRBJ1-2; D ambiguous. Germline lookup yields CDR1 LGHDT and CDR2 YNNKEL (reference sequence). The length of the CDR3 is 13 residues. Between the trimmed V and J ends, which lost 2 bases and 10 bases, there was a span of 14 bases. The CDR3 nucleotides are TGTGCCAGCAGCCAACTCACCGCGTCAGCCTACACCTTC. This translates into CASSQLTASAYTF.

The V gene is TRBV4-1, the J gene TRBJ1-3; possibly TRBD1 for D (6 bases). Germline-derived CDR1 and CDR2 are MGHRA and YSYEKL. CDR3 length: 16 residues. Trimming removed 4 bases at V and 2 bases at J, with 15 bases between. CDR3 coding DNA: TGCGCCAGCAGCCGAATAATACAGGGTACTGGAAACACCATATATTTT. It is translated as CASSRIIQGTGNTIYF.

This chain connects TRBV19 to TRBJ1-5; D gene ambiguous. The CDR3 contains 11 residues. V shed 1 base and J shed 9 bases, with 4 bases lying between them. Germline V CDR1 and CDR2: LNHDA, SQIVND (reference sequence). The CDR3 is CASSIVGPQHF. The CDR3 DNA sequence: TGTGCCAGTAGTATAGTAGGGCCCCAGCATTTT. The full variable domain, rest sourced from reference TRBV19 and TRBJ1-5, is DGGITQSPKYLFRKEGQNVTLSCEQNLNHDAMYWYRQDPGQGLRLIYYSQIVNDFQKGDIAEGYSVSREKKESFPLTVTSAQKNPTAFYLCASSIVGPQHFGDGTRLSIL.

This sequence joins TRBV7-2 and TRBJ1-2; 7 bases align to TRBD1. Per germline, CDR1 SGHTA and CDR2 FQGNSA. V dropped 1 base and J dropped 4; count of bases not matched to a gene: 6. CDR3 size: 15 residues. Here the CDR3 reads CASSLGGDRSYGYTF. The CDR3 DNA is TGTGCCAGCAGCTTAGGGGGGGACAGATCCTATGGCTACACCTTC. The complete variable domain, with remaining parts taken from reference TRBV7-2 and TRBJ1-2, reads GAGVSQSPSNKVTEKGKDVELRCDPISGHTALYWYRQSLGQGLEFLIYFQGNSAPDKSGLPSDRFSAERTGGSVSTLTIQRTQQEDSAVYLCASSLGGDRSYGYTFGSGTRLTVV.

The chain has TRBV7-2 and TRBJ1-2, with a tentative D call TRBD1 (6 bases). The germline V gene has CDR1 SGHTA and CDR2 FQGNSA. Trimming removed 5 bases from V and 5 bases from J, with 15 bases in between. The CDR3 is 14 residues long. The CDR3 sequence is CASSDTGGTYGYTF. The CDR3 nucleotides are TGTGCCAGCAGCGATACGGGGGGGACATATGGCTACACCTTC.